This T cell receptor (beta chain) was sequenced for a study of cytomegalovirus exposure and HLA in healthy donors listed by TCRdb under 2017. A note on the overall study: According to an earlier analysis of around 600 of the donors, about 179 million T cells yielded 117 million unique TCR beta sequences and around 300 Gb of sequence data. Genome-wide SNP genotypes for about 60% of the roughly 700 donors were used in a later genetic analysis, which treated that subset as a discovery cohort. Rather than drawing on any new phenotypic data, the later analysis identified candidate immune exposures from TCR beta sequences and the way those sequences occurred across donors. Among several hundred genotyped donors of the cohort, an average of around 250,000 unique TCR beta nucleotide sequences was sequenced per donor, of which about 18% were non-productive. An early release covering 550 to 700 HLA-typed donors comprised roughly 300 gigabases of sequencing data and around 85 million unique TCR sequences. About five DR-DQ haplotypes were handled as single units for association and clustering, since linkage in the cohort was strong. An earlier analysis of some 500 of the donors applied high-throughput TCR beta sequencing to assess whether each TCR beta V gene segment acted as functional or pseudogenic. The genetic ancestry cluster associated with self-reported Caucasian donors included roughly 84% of the approximately 430 genotyped donors. The study aimed to test whether cataloging public T cell receptors could reveal signatures of past pathogen exposure. Donor age, sex, ethnicity and CMV serostatus were compiled alongside the repertoire data. Using immunosequencing, the study profiled T cell repertoires from about 610 subjects and related those repertoires to cytomegalovirus serostatus. To predict cytomegalovirus infection status, the study brought together high-throughput TCR immunosequencing, statistical association of individual TCRs with disease status, and machine learning. To study patterns of TCR occurrence, a later analysis re-analyzed previously published TCR beta repertoires from 600 to 750 donors and added high-resolution HLA genotyping. The number of donors typed differed by locus, with about 620-630 for A, B, C, DRB1 and DQB1, 522 for DQA1, 600 to 610 for DPA1, and some 450 for DPB1. All discovery cohort repertoires had been generated on a single sequencing platform. In addition to the first cohort of roughly 670 subjects, a separate validation cohort of approximately 130 different subjects was used. HLA typing covered class I and class II loci at four-digit resolution.

What the authors observed across the whole study: Roughly 15 rarely observed V segments, including chromosome 9 orphons, were excluded from the earlier analysis of a few hundred of the donors because counts were too low. The study listed 164 TCR beta chains as associated with cytomegalovirus. In this cohort, only TCR beta chains were sequenced, and detectable features were limited by the absence of alpha or paired-chain data. Because HLA typing was unavailable for some donors at each locus, only the typed subset was used in association tests. The presence/absence analyses assumed that sequencing depth was roughly uniform across donors, and that assumption may not be true. While some public TCRs were present in many individuals, most TCR sequences turned up only very rarely across donors. In a later analysis, HLA-associated TCR beta chains were found to be more clonally expanded and to have lower generation probabilities than equally common non-associated chains. Most CMV-associated TCR beta chains appeared to be HLA-restricted in a later analysis, and the HLA associations seemed to be driven largely by CMV exposure. Cytomegalovirus status was reported to be diagnosed by the classifier with high specificity and sensitivity in both the original and validation cohorts. The sequencing pipeline was judged likely to have produced a cluster of highly shared sequence variants as a technical artifact. The authors suggested that the approach could potentially be generalized to other disease states and immunological phenotypes. Several of the top co-occurrence clusters appeared to be linked to parvovirus B19, influenza, CMV and Epstein-Barr virus, according to a later analysis. When HLA alleles, especially DR and DQ, strongly co-occurred, TCR associations were difficult to assign to individual alleles. Linkage disequilibrium might explain the correlated functional status among segregating V segments, but an unknown experimental factor could not be ruled out. A further reported finding was that TCR beta sequences accurately predicted the HLA-A and HLA-B alleles for most subjects in the first cohort. According to a later analysis, TCR association rates differed among HLA loci, with DRB1 alleles showing the most associated TCRs and HLA-C alleles showing the fewest. V-gene and J-gene trimming of TCR beta chains was associated with a missense DCLRE1C variant in a later genetic analysis, and the association was replicated in an independent cohort. The only immune exposure information available for the cohort was CMV serostatus. A few of the identified cytomegalovirus-associated TCR beta chains were confirmed in vitro to be specific for cytomegalovirus antigens. A later genetic analysis reported fewer N-insertions in productive TCRs among donors in an Asian-associated ancestry cluster than the 666-donor mean. In an earlier analysis of under 600 of the donors, most TCR beta V segments were observed in productive rearrangements about 87% or about 30% of the time, broadly matching IMGT annotations. Specific HLA alleles were associated with about 17,000 TCR beta sequences at a false discovery rate of 0.05 in a later analysis. The 87-base-pair reads could not distinguish some IMGT-functional V segments, including TRBV6-2 and TRBV6-3, so those segments were excluded.

This clone was detected a few times. No antigen is known for it. Base qualities are not at hand, and no much larger clone is one base apart. CDR1 and CDR2 were assigned from the germline V gene as MNHEY and SVGAGI. Its CDR3 holds 15 amino acids, cysteine through phenylalanine. The read is trimmed to its CDR3 DNA, 45 bases read in frame from base 1. V loses 0 bases of germline sequence and J loses 2 bases, and the interval between the two ends is 11 bases. The method behind the library was the immunoSEQ multiplex PCR assay. For the multiplex PCR, a mixture combining 60 forward primers for TCR Vbeta segments and 13 reverse primers for TCR Jbeta segments was used. A multiplex PCR assay on genomic DNA amplified the CDR3 region of rearranged TCR beta genes. The amplified TCR beta libraries were sequenced on the Illumina HiSeq System as 87-base-pair reads. The paper's processing steps were these. Across the 600 to 700 repertoires, a later analysis counted some 81 million unique TCR beta chains, 9.5 million to 13 million of which were shared by at least two donors. Raw reads were error-corrected and collapsed into unique sequences by a nearest-neighbor algorithm in which closely related sequences were merged to remove PCR and sequencing errors. Alignment of CDR3 sequences to IMGT reference sequences was used to assign V, D and J gene segments. Each retained sequence needed at least a six-nucleotide match to both a V gene segment and a J gene segment. A rearrangement was called productive if the CDR3 had no stop codons and remained in frame with V and J, and every other rearrangement was called non-productive. Following IMGT convention, CDR3 was defined as the stretch from the second conserved V-encoded cysteine to the conserved J-encoded phenylalanine. In an earlier analysis of around 600 of the donors, sequences lacking an unambiguous match to a single V gene segment were excluded. In an earlier analysis of approximately 590 of the donors, V segments were called functional above 56.7% productive rearrangements and were called segregating when the between-donor standard deviation exceeded 5%. A statistical classification framework was built to diagnose cytomegalovirus status from the catalog of TCR beta chain sequences. In a later analysis, TCR nucleotide sequences were compared against IMGT/GENE-DB human TR gene sequences so that V and J genes could be assigned. The TCRdist pipeline was used in a later analysis to assign CDR3 sequences and most-parsimonious VDJ recombination scenarios. In a later analysis, each TCR beta chain was defined by its CDR3 amino acid sequence together with its V-gene family, and reads lacking a unique V-gene family were excluded. A later analysis removed roughly 590 highly shared, low-generation-probability nucleotide sequences to deal with suspected cross-contamination and a sequencing artifact. In a later analysis, a clonal expansion index for each public chain was calculated from normalized within-repertoire ranks of inferred template counts. In a later analysis, generation probabilities were computed with a VDJ recombination model fitted to out-of-frame rearrangements, and the resulting probabilities were checked against IGoR. A later analysis scored TCR-TCR, TCR-HLA and TCR-CMV co-occurrence with hypergeometric tests, applying a repertoire-size bias correction to TCR pairs. A later analysis estimated false discovery rates by permuting HLA or CMV assignments 20 times. In a later analysis, co-occurring TCRs were grouped using DBSCAN, and TCRdist sequence similarity was added for clustering within HLA-allele-positive subsets. Repertoires with fewer than 30,000 or more than 120,000 public chains, plus five repertoires with anomalous nucleotide sharing, were excluded from co-occurrence clustering. TCRdb's version of the immuneACCESS table is confined to in-frame rearrangements and falls short of the full clone set. An unresolved V gene accounts for under half of the shortfall where checked; the remainder is of unknown origin. The V and J calls and clone size are taken from that table; D and trimming were inferred from the DNA. The sample has just under 150,000 clones on record, 80% to 85% of them singletons. Roughly 2.9% of the sample is held by the ten biggest clonotypes.

The cohort comprised some 680 healthy bone marrow donors. Cohort members were all nominally healthy when sampled, although unrecorded immune exposures were likely present. The donor tested CMV seronegative, placing the donor among the roughly 340 seronegative members of the cohort. Each donor provided a peripheral blood sample, and peripheral blood mononuclear cells were used for TCR beta sequencing. Genomic DNA was extracted from the blood cell samples with the Qiagen DNeasy Blood Extraction Kit. The receptor's source is a woman aged 25 to 39 in good health and CMV-seronegative. Source material: PBMCs. Recombination linked TRBV6-5 to TRBJ2-7, and perhaps TRBD2 as D gene, on 6 matching bases. The CDR3 corresponds to CASSYSGLQTYEQYF. The sequenced DNA: TGTGCCAGCAGTTACTCGGGACTGCAGACCTACGAGCAGTACTTC.